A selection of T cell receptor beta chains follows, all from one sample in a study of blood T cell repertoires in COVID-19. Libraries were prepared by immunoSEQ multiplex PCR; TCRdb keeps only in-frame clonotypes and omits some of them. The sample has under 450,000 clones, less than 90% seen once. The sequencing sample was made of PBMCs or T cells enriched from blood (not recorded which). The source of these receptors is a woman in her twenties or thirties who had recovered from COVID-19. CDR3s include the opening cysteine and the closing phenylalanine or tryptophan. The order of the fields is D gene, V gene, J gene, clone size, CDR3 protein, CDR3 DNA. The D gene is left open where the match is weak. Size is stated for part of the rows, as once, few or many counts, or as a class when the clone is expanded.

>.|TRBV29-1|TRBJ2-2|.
CSVGTQSNTGELFF
TGCAGCGTTGGGACACAATCGAACACCGGGGAGCTGTTTTTT
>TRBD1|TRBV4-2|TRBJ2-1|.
CASSPEGQTEIEQFF
TGTGCCAGCAGCCCAGAGGGACAGACGGAGATTGAGCAGTTCTTC
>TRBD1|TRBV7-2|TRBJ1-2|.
CASSPTDRGVPRGYTF
TGTGCCAGCAGCCCGACGGACAGGGGGGTTCCTAGAGGCTACACCTTC
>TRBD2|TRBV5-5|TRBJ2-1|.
CASSWTGTSGSNEQFF
TGTGCCAGCAGCTGGACCGGGACTAGCGGGAGCAATGAGCAGTTCTTC
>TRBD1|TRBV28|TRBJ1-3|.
CASRETGQITGNTIYF
TGTGCCAGCAGGGAAACGGGACAGATCACTGGAAACACCATATATTTT
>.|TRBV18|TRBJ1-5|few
CASSPPGQGGNQPQHF
TGTGCCAGCTCACCACCGGGTCAAGGAGGCAATCAGCCCCAGCATTTT
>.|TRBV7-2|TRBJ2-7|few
CASSLREGSDEQYF
TGTGCCAGCAGCTTACGGGAAGGGTCGGACGAGCAGTACTTC
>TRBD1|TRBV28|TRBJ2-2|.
CASSLGQGDTGELFF
TGTGCCAGCAGTTTAGGCCAGGGGGACACCGGGGAGCTGTTTTTT
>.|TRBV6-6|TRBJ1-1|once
CASPRLGAESGTEAFF
TGTGCCAGCCCCAGGTTGGGGGCGGAAAGCGGCACTGAAGCTTTCTTT
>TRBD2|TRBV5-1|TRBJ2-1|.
CASSIGLAAFDEQFF
TGCGCCAGCAGCATAGGACTAGCAGCCTTCGATGAGCAGTTCTTC
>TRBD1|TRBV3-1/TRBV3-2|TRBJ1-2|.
CASSQGTGGYYYGYTF
TGTGCCAGCAGCCAAGGGACAGGGGGCTATTACTATGGCTACACCTTC
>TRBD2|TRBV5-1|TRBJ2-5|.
CASSSGTSGKQETQYF
TGCGCCAGCAGCTCCGGGACTAGCGGGAAACAAGAGACCCAGTACTTC